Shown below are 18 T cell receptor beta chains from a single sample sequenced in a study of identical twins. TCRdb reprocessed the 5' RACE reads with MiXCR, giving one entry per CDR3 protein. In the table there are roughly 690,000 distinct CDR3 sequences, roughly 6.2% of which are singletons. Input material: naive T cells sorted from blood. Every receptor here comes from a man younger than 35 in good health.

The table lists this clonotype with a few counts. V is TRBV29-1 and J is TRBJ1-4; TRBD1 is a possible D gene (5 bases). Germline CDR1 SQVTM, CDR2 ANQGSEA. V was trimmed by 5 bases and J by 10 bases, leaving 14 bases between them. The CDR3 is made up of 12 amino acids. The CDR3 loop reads CSVRRGEGKLFF. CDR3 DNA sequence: TGCAGCGTTCGACGGGGGGAAGGAAAACTGTTTTTT. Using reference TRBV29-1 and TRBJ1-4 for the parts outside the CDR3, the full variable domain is SAVISQKPSRDICQRGTSLTIQCQVDSQVTMMFWYRQQPGQSLTLIATANQGSEATYESGFVIDKFPISRPNLTFSTLTVSNMSPEDSSIYLCSVRRGEGKLFFGSGTQLSVL.

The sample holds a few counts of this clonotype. This CDR3 is CASSLNLEVGNEQFF. CDR3 nucleotide sequence: TGTGCCAGCAGTTTAAACCTAGAAGTAGGCAATGAGCAGTTCTTC. This chain links TRBV12-3 or TRBV12-4 with TRBJ2-1; D is unresolved. The germline V and J ends were trimmed by 2 bases and 6 bases, with 14 bases remaining between them. The CDR3 is 15 residues long.

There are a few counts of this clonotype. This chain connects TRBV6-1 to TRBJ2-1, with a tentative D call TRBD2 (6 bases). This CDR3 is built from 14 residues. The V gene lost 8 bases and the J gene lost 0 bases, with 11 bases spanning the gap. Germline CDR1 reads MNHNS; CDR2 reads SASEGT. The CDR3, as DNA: TGTGCCAGCTTAGCGGTCAGCTCCTACAATGAGCAGTTCTTC. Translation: CASLAVSSYNEQFF.

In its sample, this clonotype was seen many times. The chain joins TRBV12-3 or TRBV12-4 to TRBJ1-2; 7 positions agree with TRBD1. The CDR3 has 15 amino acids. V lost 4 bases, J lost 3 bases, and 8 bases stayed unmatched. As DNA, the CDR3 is TGTGCCAGCAGTTCCATAAACGACAGGGACTATGGCTACACCTTC. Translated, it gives CASSSINDRDYGYTF.

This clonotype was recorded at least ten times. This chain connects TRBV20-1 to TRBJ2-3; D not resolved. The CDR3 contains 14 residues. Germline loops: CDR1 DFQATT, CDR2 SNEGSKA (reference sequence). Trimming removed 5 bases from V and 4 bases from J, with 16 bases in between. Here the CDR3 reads CSARQSGDPDTQYF. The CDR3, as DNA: TGCAGTGCTCGTCAATCAGGAGACCCAGATACGCAGTATTTT.

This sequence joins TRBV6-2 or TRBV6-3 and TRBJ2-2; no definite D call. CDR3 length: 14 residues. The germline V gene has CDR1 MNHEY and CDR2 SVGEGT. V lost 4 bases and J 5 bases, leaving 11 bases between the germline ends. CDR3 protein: CASSSSGLTGELFF. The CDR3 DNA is TGTGCCAGCAGTTCCTCGGGCCTTACCGGGGAGCTGTTTTTT.

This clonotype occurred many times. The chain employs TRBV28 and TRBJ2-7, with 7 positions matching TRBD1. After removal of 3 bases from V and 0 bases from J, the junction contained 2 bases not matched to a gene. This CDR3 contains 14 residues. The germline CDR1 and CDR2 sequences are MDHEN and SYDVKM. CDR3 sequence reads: CASSLTGNSYEQYF. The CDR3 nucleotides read TGTGCCAGCAGTTTGACAGGGAACTCCTACGAGCAGTACTTC.

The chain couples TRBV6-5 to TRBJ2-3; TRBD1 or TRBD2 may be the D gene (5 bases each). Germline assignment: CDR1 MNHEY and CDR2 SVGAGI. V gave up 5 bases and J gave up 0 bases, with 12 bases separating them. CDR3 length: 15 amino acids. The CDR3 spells CASSHRTSSTDTQYF. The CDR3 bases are TGTGCCAGCAGTCACAGGACTTCTAGCACAGATACGCAGTATTTT.

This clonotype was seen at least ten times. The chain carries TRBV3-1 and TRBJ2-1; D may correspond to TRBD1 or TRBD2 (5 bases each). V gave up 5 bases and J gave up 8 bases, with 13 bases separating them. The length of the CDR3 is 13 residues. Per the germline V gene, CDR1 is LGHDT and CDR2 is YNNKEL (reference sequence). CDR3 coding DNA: TGTGCCAGCAGCTCCCCCCAGGGAGATGAGCAGTTCTTC. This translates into CASSSPQGDEQFF.

The CDR3 DNA is TGTGCCAGCAGTTTCCCCGGGACAGCGCGAGGAACCCAGTACTTC. Its protein product is CASSFPGTARGTQYF. J is TRBJ2-5 and V is TRBV28; 7 bases line up with TRBD1. Germline assignment: CDR1 MDHEN and CDR2 SYDVKM. The CDR3 runs 15 residues. After removal of 3 bases from V and 8 bases from J, the junction contained 12 bases not matched to a gene. The whole variable domain, filled in from reference TRBV28 and TRBJ2-5, reads DVKVTQSSRYLVKRTGEKVFLECVQDMDHENMFWYRQDPGLGLRLIYFSYDVKMKEKGDIPEGYSVSREKKERFSLILESASTNQTSMYLCASSFPGTARGTQYFGPGTRLLVL.

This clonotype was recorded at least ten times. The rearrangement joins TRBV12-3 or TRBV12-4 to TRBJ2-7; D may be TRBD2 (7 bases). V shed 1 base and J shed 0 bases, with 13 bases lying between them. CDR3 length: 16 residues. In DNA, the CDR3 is TGTGCCAGCAGTTTAGACGGGGGGCTTAGCTCCTACGAGCAGTACTTC. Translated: CASSLDGGLSSYEQYF.

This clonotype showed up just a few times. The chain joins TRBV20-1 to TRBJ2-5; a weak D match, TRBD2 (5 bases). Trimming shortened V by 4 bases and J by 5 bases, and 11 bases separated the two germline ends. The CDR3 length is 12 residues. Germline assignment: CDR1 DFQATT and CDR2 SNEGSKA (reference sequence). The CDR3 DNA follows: TGCAGTGCTAACGGGTGGGAGGAGACCCAGTACTTC. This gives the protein CSANGWEETQYF.

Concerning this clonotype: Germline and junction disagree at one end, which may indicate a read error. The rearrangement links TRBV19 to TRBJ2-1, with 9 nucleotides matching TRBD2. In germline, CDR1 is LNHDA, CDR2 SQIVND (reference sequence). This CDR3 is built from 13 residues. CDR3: CASSGKAGGPSGF. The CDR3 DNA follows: TGTGCCAGCTCCGGAAAAGCGGGAGGTCCCTCCGGATTC.

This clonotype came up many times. CDR3 coding DNA: TGTGCCAGCAGCCAAGAATTGCGTGGGGAGCTGTTTTTT. This gives the protein CASSQELRGELFF. The rearrangement links TRBV3-1 to TRBJ2-2; D is unresolved. Germline lookup yields CDR1 LGHDT and CDR2 YNNKEL (reference sequence). The length of the CDR3 is 13 residues. V was shortened by 0 bases and J by 8 bases, with 7 bases between the two germline ends.

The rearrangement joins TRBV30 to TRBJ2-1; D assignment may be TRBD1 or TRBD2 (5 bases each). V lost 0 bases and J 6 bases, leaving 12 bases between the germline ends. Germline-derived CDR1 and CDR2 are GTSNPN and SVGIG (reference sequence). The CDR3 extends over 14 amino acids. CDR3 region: CAWSVPGTGNEQFF. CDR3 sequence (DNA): TGTGCCTGGAGTGTCCCAGGGACCGGCAATGAGCAGTTCTTC.

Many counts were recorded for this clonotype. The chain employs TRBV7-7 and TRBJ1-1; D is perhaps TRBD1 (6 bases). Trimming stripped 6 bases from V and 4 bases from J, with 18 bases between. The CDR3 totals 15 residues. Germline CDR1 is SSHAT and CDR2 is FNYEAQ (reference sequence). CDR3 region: CASRFGGAIGTEAFF. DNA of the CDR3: TGTGCCAGCAGGTTCGGGGGGGCTATCGGCACTGAAGCTTTCTTT.

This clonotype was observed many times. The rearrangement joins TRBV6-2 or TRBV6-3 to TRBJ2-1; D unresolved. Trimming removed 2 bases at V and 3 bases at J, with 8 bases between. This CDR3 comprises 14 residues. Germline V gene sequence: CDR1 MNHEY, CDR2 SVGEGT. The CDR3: CASSYTFLYNEQFF. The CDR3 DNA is TGTGCCAGCAGTTACACATTCCTCTACAATGAGCAGTTCTTC.

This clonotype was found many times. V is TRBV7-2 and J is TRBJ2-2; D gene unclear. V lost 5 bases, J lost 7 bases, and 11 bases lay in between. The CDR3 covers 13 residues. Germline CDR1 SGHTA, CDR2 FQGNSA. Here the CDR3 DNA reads TGTGCCAGCAGCCCCCCCCCGGGCGGGGAGCTGTTTTTT. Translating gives CASSPPPGGELFF.